These T cell receptor beta chains were read from a single sample in a study of blood T cells in healthy people across ages. TCRdb independently ran MiXCR on the 5' RACE reads; one entry per CDR3 protein. The table records about 1 million distinct CDR3 sequences, under 45% of them present only once. The source material was blood. The receptors derive from an older woman in good health. Each CDR3 is given without its conserved first and last residue. For some rows the clone size is stated as once, few or many, or as a class when expanded; others skip it.

abundance	v_gene	CDR3aa
few	TRBV12-3/TRBV12-4	ASRGDLKTQY
-	TRBV9	ASSVDGAGGLNIQY
few	TRBV9	ASSVSEGKTYEQY
many	TRBV4-1	ASSQEQAKNIQY
-	TRBV9	ASSVTGQGLYGYT
few	TRBV2	ASKSGLVTDTQY
many	TRBV20-1	SASSTVSPYGYT
few	TRBV10-3	AISGDYQYEQF
-	TRBV6-6	ASSPRGGYSTDTRY
-	TRBV12-3/TRBV12-4	ASSPPARVNTGELF
-	TRBV14	ASSSTSGSWSNEQF
-	TRBV10-1	ASGEAFAKNIQY
few	TRBV2	ASSPRLAGPQETQY